This T cell receptor (beta chain) was found in a study of blood T cell repertoires in COVID-19. TCRdb's copy holds only in-frame clones and misses some; the assay was immunoSEQ multiplex PCR. This sample has under 400,000 clones, with 90% found just once. This CDR3 is 14 amino acids long. CDR1 is LNHNV, CDR2 YYDKDF, per germline (reference sequence). With V trimmed by 4 bases and J by 9 bases, 3 bases remained unmatched. Specimen: peripheral blood. The J gene is TRBJ1-6, the V gene TRBV15, with 10 bases that match TRBD1. The TCR was taken from a man younger than 30 with active or convalescent COVID-19. CDR3 amino acids: CATSKTGGRSPLHF. The CDR3 DNA reads TGTGCCACCAGCAAGACAGGGGGCCGTTCACCCCTCCACTTT.